The sequence of this TCR beta chain was determined in a study of long-term antiretroviral therapy in people with HIV. Study-level results: Repertoire dominance by clones expanded before ART was seen at all time points. Patients on ART gained diversity, which nonetheless stayed below transplant donor controls.

Survey-level immunoSEQ v3.0 assays were run. About 35,000-55,000 T-cell genomes per sample were the sequencing target. Only in-frame clones appear in the TCRdb table, and some are missing; sequencing was by immunoSEQ multiplex PCR. The sample holds 20,000 to 25,000 clones, 75% to 90% seen once. Germline trimming cut 2 bases from V and 4 bases from J; bases unmatched to any gene: 10. The CDR3 consists of 16 residues. The germline gives CDR1 MDHEN, CDR2 SYDVKM. Concerning this clone itself: The antigen remains unidentified.

There was at least one pre-ART PBMC sample for each donor, plus at least two post-ART PBMC samples. This chain links TRBV28 with TRBJ2-5, with TRBD1 matching over 7 bases. Sequences were derived from unsorted PBMCs, sampled 1.2 years after starting antiretroviral therapy. This clonotype originated in a woman in her thirties or forties with HIV. The CDR3 is CASSLSTEGARETQYF. DNA of the CDR3: TGTGCCAGCAGTTTAAGTACCGAGGGGGCGCGAGAGACCCAGTACTTC.